One sample yielded the 17 T cell receptor beta chains listed below, sequenced in a study of blood T cell repertoires in COVID-19. Using immunoSEQ multiplex PCR, the repertoire was profiled, and TCRdb retains in-frame clones only, with some absent. This repertoire shows about 150,000 clones, around 82% found once; its top ten account for roughly 0.62%. Source material: peripheral blood. The receptors shown here come from a man in his fifties or sixties with COVID-19, enrolled during active disease.

The J gene is TRBJ2-3, the V gene TRBV7-8, with TRBD2 identical over 10 bases. V was pared by 4 bases and J by 4 bases, with 11 bases of the junction left unmatched. The CDR3 loop spans 17 amino acids. CDR1 is SGHVS and CDR2 is FQNEAQ in the germline V gene. CDR3 bases: TGTGCCAGCAGCTCCCCCAAGGTAGCGGGAGGCCCAGATACGCAGTATTTT. Encoded protein: CASSSPKVAGGPDTQYF.

This chain joins TRBV19 and TRBJ1-5; 9 positions match TRBD1. This CDR3 comprises 16 residues. Germline V gene sequence: CDR1 LNHDA, CDR2 SQIVND (reference sequence). J lost 4 bases, V lost 7 bases, and 11 bases had no gene match. DNA of the CDR3: TGTGCCAGTACCACCTCGAAGGGACAGGGAAATCAGCCCCAGCATTTT. Residues: CASTTSKGQGNQPQHF.

This chain uses TRBV6-2 or TRBV6-3 with TRBJ2-1; TRBD2 aligns across 10 bases. The CDR3 spans 16 residues. Germline assignment: CDR1 MNHEY and CDR2 SVGEGT. J gave up 2 bases and V 4 bases, and 5 bases lay outside the gene matches. The CDR3 DNA reads TGTGCCAGCAGTTCCCCCCTAGCGGGAGCCTACAATGAGCAGTTCTTC. Encoded protein: CASSSPLAGAYNEQFF.

The rearrangement links TRBV9 to TRBJ2-1, with a tentative D call TRBD2 (7 bases). The CDR3 spans 14 residues. The germline V gene has CDR1 SGDLS and CDR2 YYNGEE. V was trimmed by 0 bases and J by 8 bases, leaving 12 bases between them. The CDR3 nucleotides are TGTGCCAGCAGCGTAGAGGGAGGGGGGCATGAGCAGTTCTTC. Amino acid sequence: CASSVEGGGHEQFF.

The chain links TRBV7-2 to TRBJ2-7, with D possibly TRBD1 on 5 matching bases. V lost 8 bases and J lost 2, with 16 bases in between. CDR3 size: 14 residues. Germline V gene lookup returns CDR1 SGHTA and CDR2 FQGNSA. CDR3 region: CASRETEQPYEQYF. CDR3 nucleotides: TGTGCCAGCCGTGAGACAGAACAACCCTACGAGCAGTACTTC.

The V call is TRBV4-3, the J call TRBJ1-6; no definite D call. The CDR3 consists of 15 residues. V was clipped by 0 bases and J by 4 bases, with 7 bases between them. The germline V gene has CDR1 LGHNA and CDR2 YSLEER. CDR3 sequence: CASSQETEYNSPLHF. CDR3 bases: TGCGCCAGCAGCCAAGAAACAGAATATAATTCACCCCTCCACTTT.

This clone was observed a single time. V is TRBV5-1 and J is TRBJ2-3; D is perhaps TRBD2 (5 bases). In germline, CDR1 is SGHRS, CDR2 YFSETQ. Trimming left V 0 bases short and J 6 bases short, with 11 bases between. The CDR3 extends over 14 amino acids. CDR3 in amino acids: CASSLARALDTQYF. The CDR3 DNA sequence: TGCGCCAGCAGCTTGGCGCGGGCTTTGGATACGCAGTATTTT.

About this clone itself: The junction departs from germline at one end; a sequencing error may be responsible. V is TRBV10-3 and J is TRBJ2-7; the D gene is possibly TRBD1 (6 bases). The germline CDR1 and CDR2 sequences are ENHRY and SYGVKD. CDR3 length: 11 amino acids. The CDR3 sequence is CATWTAYAQYF. DNA of the CDR3: TGTGCCACTTGGACAGCTTACGCGCAGTACTTC.

J is TRBJ2-7 and V is TRBV24-1; 7 bases map to TRBD2. V gave up 3 bases and J gave up 2 bases; unmatched junction bases: 9. The length of the CDR3 is 16 residues. Germline V CDR1 and CDR2: KGHDR, SFDVKD. For the CDR3, the DNA is TGTGCCACCAGTGATCCGAATCCTAGCGGAACCTACGAGCAGTACTTC. Protein sequence: CATSDPNPSGTYEQYF.

This CDR3 reads CASSRAGGSGIPETQYF. In DNA form, the CDR3 reads TGTGCCAGCAGCCGCGCTGGGGGGAGCGGGATTCCTGAGACCCAGTACTTC. The rearrangement joins TRBV7-8 to TRBJ2-5; TRBD2 aligns across 7 bases. V was pared by 5 bases and J by 5 bases, with 17 bases of the junction left unmatched. The CDR3 runs to 17 residues. Germline-derived CDR1 and CDR2 are SGHVS and FQNEAQ.

The chain has TRBV30 and TRBJ1-2; a weak D match, TRBD1 (5 bases). V lost 1 base to trimming and J lost 5 bases, with 11 bases between them. The CDR3 consists of 13 residues. Germline lookup yields CDR1 GTSNPN and CDR2 SVGIG (reference sequence). The CDR3 protein is CAWSGFQGYGYTF. Written as DNA, the CDR3 is TGTGCCTGGAGTGGATTCCAGGGTTATGGCTACACCTTC.

The rearrangement links TRBV19 to TRBJ1-6; TRBD1 matches at 9 bases. The V and J ends lost 11 bases and 10 bases, in that order; junction bases with no gene match: 6. The CDR3 is made up of 12 amino acids. Germline CDR1 and CDR2: LNHDA and SQIVND (reference sequence). The CDR3 DNA follows: TGTGCCGTTGGGACAGGGTGGTCACCCCTCCACTTT. Translation: CAVGTGWSPLHF.

V gene TRBV11-3 combines with J gene TRBJ2-1; D is perhaps TRBD2 (6 bases). The ends were cut back, 5 bases at V and 2 bases at J, with 19 bases in the middle. The CDR3 runs to 17 residues. CDR1 and CDR2 from the germline V gene are SGHNT and YENEEA. CDR3 nucleotide sequence: TGTGCCAGCAGCGATCCAGGCGGGGCCAAGACCTACAATGAGCAGTTCTTC. It yields the protein CASSDPGGAKTYNEQFF.

This clone appeared once. The V and J genes are TRBV3-1 (or the pseudogene TRBV3-2) and TRBJ1-4; 7 bases agree with TRBD1. The CDR3 spans 16 residues. CDR1 and CDR2 from the germline V gene are LGHDT and YNNKEL (reference sequence). V gave up 4 bases and J gave up 3 bases; unmatched junction bases: 8. The CDR3 bases are TGTGCCAGCAGCCGCCGAGGGGGCTCGGCTAATGAAAAACTGTTTTTT. It codes for CASSRRGGSANEKLFF.

The chain carries TRBV6-5 and TRBJ1-1; 11 bases match TRBD1. This CDR3 has 15 amino acids. V trimming: 10 bases; J trimming: 3 bases; junction bases outside the gene matches: 10. CDR1 and CDR2 (germline): MNHEY, SVGAGI. CDR3 nucleotides: TGTGCCACTATCCAAGGGACAGGGGGGGACACTGAAGCTTTCTTT. It translates to CATIQGTGGDTEAFF.

The chain is built from TRBV7-8 and TRBJ2-7; a possible D gene is TRBD1 (6 bases). Germline CDR1 reads SGHVS; CDR2 reads FQNEAQ. The CDR3 is 22 residues long. V gave up 2 bases and J gave up 0 bases, with 32 bases separating them. As DNA, the CDR3 is TGTGCCAGCAGCTTAAGAATGGACAGTCGACCACGGACCATTAACTACTCCTACGAGCAGTACTTC. Amino acids: CASSLRMDSRPRTINYSYEQYF.

V usage is TRBV5-5 and J usage is TRBJ2-5; 12 nucleotides match TRBD1. CDR3 length: 15 amino acids. J lost 6 bases, V lost 2 bases, and 5 bases had no gene match. CDR1 is SGHKS and CDR2 is YYEKEE in the germline V gene (reference sequence). CDR3 bases: TGTGCCAGCAGCTTCGGGACAGGGGGCGCGAAGACCCAGTACTTC. Protein: CASSFGTGGAKTQYF. Filled out from reference TRBV5-5 and TRBJ2-5, the complete variable domain reads DAGVTQSPTHLIKTRGQQVTLRCSPISGHKSVSWYQQVLGQGPQFIFQYYEKEERGRGNFPDRFSARQFPNYSSELNVNALLLGDSALYLCASSFGTGGAKTQYFGPGTRLLVL.